This is a list of T cell receptor beta chains from one sample in a study of T cells in Graves' hyperthyroidism and ophthalmopathy. TCRdb fed the multiplex PCR reads into MiXCR, producing one record per CDR3 protein. This sample has approximately 870,000 distinct CDR3 sequences, with around 38% found just once. The sequencing sample was made of blood. All receptors come from a man between 18 and 35 years old with Graves' hyperthyroidism. Both conserved end residues are part of each CDR3. D genes are given only for firm matches. Clone sizes are given selectively: once, few, many, or a class where the clone is expanded.

size,V,D,J,DNA,CDR3
.,TRBV4-1,.,TRBJ1-5,TGCGCCAGCAGCCAATCCCAGACAAATCAGCCCCAGCATTTT,CASSQSQTNQPQHF
.,TRBV10-2,.,TRBJ1-1,TGCGCCAGCAGGGCCAGGGCTCGGGAAGCTTTCTTT,CASRARAREAFF
.,TRBV9,.,TRBJ1-1,TGTGCCAGCAGCCCTGACAGTCCAGGGATCACTGAAGCTTTCTTT,CASSPDSPGITEAFF
many,TRBV24-1,.,TRBJ2-2,TGTGCCACCCTGGGTACAGATACGGCCGGGGAGCTGTTTTTT,CATLGTDTAGELFF
few,TRBV3-1,.,TRBJ1-2,TGTGCCAGCAGCAGGGATAGGGGAGAGGGCTACACCTTC,CASSRDRGEGYTF
many,TRBV29-1,.,TRBJ1-3,TGCAGCGTTGATAAGGGGCAATCTGGAAACACCATATATTTT,CSVDKGQSGNTIYF
.,TRBV7-9,.,TRBJ2-7,TGTGTCAGCAGCCCAGGGTCCCACGAGCAGTACTTC,CVSSPGSHEQYF
once,TRBV10-3,.,TRBJ1-1,TGTGCCATCAGTAGAGGATTCGGGGGCTACACTGAAGCTTTCTTT,CAISRGFGGYTEAFF
few,TRBV13,TRBD2,TRBJ2-5,TGTGCCAGCAGCCGACTAGCGGGGGGGCCTAGGGAGACCCAGTACTTC,CASSRLAGGPRETQYF
many,TRBV19,.,TRBJ1-1,TGTGCCAGTAGAGGGCAATCGGGCACTGAAGCTTTCTTT,CASRGQSGTEAFF
many,TRBV7-9,TRBD1,TRBJ1-3,TGTGCCAGCAGCTCCGACAGGGGAGGAAACACCATATATTTT,CASSSDRGGNTIYF
.,TRBV4-1,.,TRBJ1-4,TGCGCCAGCAGAGCTGGGTACCCTGAAAAACTGTTTTTT,CASRAGYPEKLFF
many,TRBV9,TRBD2,TRBJ2-3,TGTGCCAGCAGCGTAGAGGGGGCTAGCGGGAGAAATACGCAGTATTTT,CASSVEGASGRNTQYF
.,TRBV29-1,.,TRBJ1-1,.,CSVAYWGQGAGEQFF
.,TRBV29-1,TRBD1,TRBJ1-1,TGCAGCGTTTTCGACAGGGACACTGAAGCTTTCTTT,CSVFDRDTEAFF
few,TRBV2,.,TRBJ1-4,TGTGCCAGCAGTAAACCCCCAACTAATGAAAAACTGTTTTTT,CASSKPPTNEKLFF
few,TRBV2,.,TRBJ2-7,TGTGCCAGCAGTGAAGAGGGGGTCGGGGAGCAGTACTTC,CASSEEGVGEQYF
.,TRBV9,TRBD2,TRBJ2-2,TGTGCCAGCAGCGCCTCCGGGACTAGCGGGAGGAGGACCGGGGAGCTGTTTTTT,CASSASGTSGRRTGELFF
many,TRBV9,.,TRBJ1-2,TGTGCCAGCAGCGTAAGAGTTGGGGTCAACTATGGCTACACCTTC,CASSVRVGVNYGYTF
few,TRBV4-1,.,TRBJ2-7,TGCGCCAGCAGCCAAGATCCGGACGGAGGGATCGGCGAGCAGTACTTC,CASSQDPDGGIGEQYF
.,TRBV12-3/TRBV12-4,.,TRBJ1-5,TGTGCCAGCAGACCCCTTCGGGGGCCCCAGCATTTT,CASRPLRGPQHF
.,TRBV10-3,.,TRBJ2-7,TGTGCCAGCAAGGCGGTTTATAAGGAGCAGTACTTC,CASKAVYKEQYF
few,TRBV13,.,TRBJ1-1,TGTGCCAGCAGCCCTCCGATTCCCACTGAAGCTTTCTTT,CASSPPIPTEAFF
.,TRBV5-4,.,TRBJ2-2,TGTGCCAGCAGTCACCCGCAGGGTAACACCGGGGAGCTGTTTTTT,CASSHPQGNTGELFF
.,TRBV7-2,.,TRBJ2-7,TGTGCCAGCAGCTTAGCTTTAGGGTCCTTCGAGCAGTACTTC,CASSLALGSFEQYF
.,TRBV29-1,TRBD2,TRBJ2-2,TGCAGCGTTGAGGGAGGGGCCACCGGGGAGCTGTTTTTT,CSVEGGATGELFF
few,TRBV7-6,TRBD1,TRBJ2-5,TGTGCCAGCAGCTTAGGGGACAGCCGGTTCCAAGAGACCCAGTACTTC,CASSLGDSRFQETQYF
many,TRBV12-3/TRBV12-4,TRBD2,TRBJ2-5,TGTGCCAGCAGTATAGCGGGACAAGAGACCCAGTACTTC,CASSIAGQETQYF
few,TRBV19,TRBD1,TRBJ1-2,TGTGCCAGTAGCCTGACAGGGTTCCCTGGCTACACCTTC,CASSLTGFPGYTF
.,TRBV5-4,TRBD1,TRBJ1-3,TGTGCCAGCAGCGGGACAGGCGGGAAGCGCACCATATATTTT,CASSGTGGKRTIYF
many,TRBV7-8,TRBD1,TRBJ2-7,TGTGCCAGCAGCCCCGGGACAGCCGTTTACGAGCAGTACTTC,CASSPGTAVYEQYF
.,TRBV14,.,TRBJ1-1,TGTGCCAGCAGACCGCTGGGGAACACTGAAGCTTTCTTT,CASRPLGNTEAFF
many,TRBV7-8,.,TRBJ2-5,TGTGCCAGCAGCTCCACCCAAGAGACCCAGTACTTC,CASSSTQETQYF
many,TRBV15,.,TRBJ1-4,TGTGCCACCAGGAGGCAGGGTTATGAAAAACTGTTTTTT,CATRRQGYEKLFF
.,TRBV6-6,.,TRBJ1-1,TGTGCCAGCAGTCGTCGGACGGAGAACACTGAAGCTTTCTTT,CASSRRTENTEAFF
.,TRBV4-1,.,TRBJ1-6,TGCGCCAGCAGCCGCCCCAAAGGAGGGAATTCACCCCTCCACTTT,CASSRPKGGNSPLHF
few,TRBV5-1,.,TRBJ2-7,TGCGCCAGCAGCTTAACCCCCTCAGGAGACTCCTACGAGCAGTACTTC,CASSLTPSGDSYEQYF
once,TRBV15,TRBD1,TRBJ1-6,TGTGCCACCAGCAGAGGACAGGGGTACGGTTCACCCCTCCACTTT,CATSRGQGYGSPLHF
few,TRBV4-1,.,TRBJ2-2,TGCGCCAGCAGCCAACTCGGCAGGGCGAACACCGGGGAGCTGTTTTTT,CASSQLGRANTGELFF
few,TRBV7-6,TRBD1,TRBJ1-2,TGTGCCAGCAGCTTGACAGGGCGGGATGGCTACACCTTC,CASSLTGRDGYTF
.,TRBV29-1,TRBD1,TRBJ1-2,TGCAGCGCCGGGACAGGGGGAGGAAGCTATGGCTACACCTTC,CSAGTGGGSYGYTF
many,TRBV15,.,TRBJ1-4,TGTGCCACCAGCATCGGGGCCCAGAGAGGTGAAAAACTGTTTTTT,CATSIGAQRGEKLFF
.,TRBV29-1,.,TRBJ1-2,TGCAGCCCGCCGGCAGGCAACTATGGCTACACCTTC,CSPPAGNYGYTF
.,TRBV5-1,.,TRBJ1-1,TGCGCCAGCAGCTCCACAGGGCAGCAGGCCGCTTTCTTT,CASSSTGQQAAFF
few,TRBV6-5,.,TRBJ2-5,TGTGCCAGCAGTTACTCGGAGTACCAAGAGACCCAGTACTTC,CASSYSEYQETQYF
few,TRBV5-5,.,TRBJ2-2,TGTGCCAGCAGTTCCGGGACCTGGGCGCCAGGGGAGCTGTTTTTT,CASSSGTWAPGELFF
.,TRBV12-3/TRBV12-4,TRBD2,TRBJ2-5,TGTGCCAGCAGGGAGGGGACTAGCAGTGAGACCCAGTACTTC,CASREGTSSETQYF
few,TRBV10-2,TRBD2,TRBJ2-7,TGCGCCAGCAGGGGGGGGATCCACGAGCAGTACTTC,CASRGGIHEQYF
many,TRBV20-1,TRBD1,TRBJ2-7,TGCAGTGCTAGAGTTGGGACAGGGGGCGCGGGGGAGCAGTACTTC,CSARVGTGGAGEQYF
few,TRBV30,TRBD2,TRBJ2-5,TGTGCCTGGGGCGGGGGTGGACTAGCGGAGACCCAGTACTTC,CAWGGGGLAETQYF
few,TRBV2,.,TRBJ1-5,TGTGCCAGCAGCTTAGGGGAGAGTCAGCCCCAGCATTTT,CASSLGESQPQHF